These 31 T cell receptor beta chains came from one sample sequenced in a study of blood T cell repertoires in COVID-19. Repertoires were generated with immunoSEQ multiplex PCR, while TCRdb's copy carries only in-frame clones and drops some. The data hold about 130,000 clones, with about 77% observed a single time. Source material: peripheral blood. These receptors came from an older man with acute or convalescent COVID-19.

The rearrangement links TRBV5-1 to TRBJ2-7, with D perhaps TRBD1 (6 bases). V lost 0 bases, J lost 3 bases, and 10 bases lay in between. Germline CDR1 SGHRS, CDR2 YFSETQ. The CDR3 runs to 14 residues. The CDR3 DNA sequence: TGCGCCAGCAGCTTGGGAGAAGGGGGCTACGAGCAGTACTTC. It codes for CASSLGEGGYEQYF.

The chain employs TRBV5-8 and TRBJ2-2, with 8 bases fitting TRBD1. This CDR3 spans 15 amino acids. Trimming cost V 3 bases and J 9 bases; bases outside gene matches: 10. Germline V gives CDR1 SGHTS, CDR2 YDEGEE. The CDR3 protein is CASSYYRGSKRELFF. CDR3 sequence (DNA): TGTGCCAGCAGCTACTACAGGGGGTCTAAGCGGGAGCTGTTTTTT.

About this clone itself: In the same sample, other DNA sequences code for this CDR3. The genes are TRBV14 and TRBJ1-2; tentative D call: TRBD1 (5 bases). Germline CDR1 SGHDN, CDR2 FVKESK. V was trimmed by 0 bases and J by 8 bases, leaving 13 bases between them. The CDR3 is made up of 14 amino acids. CDR3 sequence: CASSQDMGGSGYTF. Here the CDR3 DNA reads TGTGCCAGCAGCCAAGATATGGGGGGAAGCGGCTACACCTTC.

The chain combines TRBV7-9 with TRBJ1-1; D is unclear. The CDR3 is 11 amino acids. From germline, CDR1 is SEHNR and CDR2 FQNEAQ (reference sequence). The V end lost 3 bases, the J end lost 6 bases, and 5 bases lay between the germline ends. CDR3 protein: CASSFQSEAFF. The CDR3, as DNA: TGTGCCAGCAGCTTCCAATCTGAAGCTTTCTTT.

This chain uses TRBV6-1 with TRBJ2-1; D is uncertain. Germline lookup yields CDR1 MNHNS and CDR2 SASEGT. Trimming removed 4 bases from V and 3 bases from J, with 16 bases in between. There are 16 residues in the CDR3. CDR3 sequence: CASSAYGSNLYNEQFF. CDR3 bases: TGTGCCAGCAGTGCCTACGGGTCCAACCTCTACAATGAGCAGTTCTTC.

A few counts support this clone. The V call is TRBV7-9, the J call TRBJ2-5; D might be TRBD1 (5 bases). The CDR3 has 14 residues. V was shortened by 1 base and J by 3 bases, with 9 bases between the two germline ends. The germline CDR1 and CDR2 sequences are SEHNR and FQNEAQ (reference sequence). For the CDR3, the DNA is TGTGCCAGCAGCTTAGAGACAGCGAAAGAGACCCAGTACTTC. Translating gives CASSLETAKETQYF.

The chain couples TRBV11-2 to TRBJ2-1, with 7 bases fitting TRBD2. The CDR3 length is 13 residues. Germline V gene lookup returns CDR1 SGHAT and CDR2 FQNNGV. V lost 5 bases, J lost 15 bases, and 13 bases stayed unmatched. CDR3 DNA: TGTGCCAGCAGCCGAGGGCCAGCGGGAAAGGGGTTCTTC. Translation: CASSRGPAGKGFF.

The J gene is TRBJ2-2, the V gene TRBV6-5; D is possibly TRBD1 (5 bases). Trimming took off 6 bases at V and 6 bases at J, with 8 bases between the two ends. The CDR3 is 12 amino acids. Per the germline V gene, CDR1 is MNHEY and CDR2 is SVGAGI. CDR3 in amino acids: CASRPGSGELFF. In DNA, the CDR3 is TGTGCCAGCAGGCCAGGGTCCGGGGAGCTGTTTTTT.

V is TRBV6-5 and J is TRBJ2-5, with TRBD1 matching over 7 bases. V lost 0 bases, J lost 5 bases, and 6 bases stayed unmatched. The germline gives CDR1 MNHEY, CDR2 SVGAGI. This CDR3 has 15 residues. This CDR3 reads CASSYSRGLVETQYF. In DNA form, the CDR3 reads TGTGCCAGCAGTTACTCGAGGGGGCTGGTGGAGACCCAGTACTTC.

The J gene is TRBJ2-5, the V gene TRBV5-6, with D perhaps TRBD1 (5 bases). The V end was cut by 1 base, the J end by 2 bases, with 9 bases between. The germline V gene encodes CDR1 SGHDT and CDR2 YYEEEE. This CDR3 is built from 14 residues. The CDR3 nucleotides are TGTGCCAGCAGCTTGTCCAGGGTGCAAGAGACCCAGTACTTC. This translates into CASSLSRVQETQYF.

In its sample, this clone was seen a few times. The V gene is TRBV5-1, the J gene TRBJ1-5, with 9 bases fitting TRBD1. The germline V gene encodes CDR1 SGHRS and CDR2 YFSETQ. CDR3 length: 13 amino acids. The V and J ends lost 3 bases and 7 bases, in that order; junction bases with no gene match: 2. The DNA for the CDR3 is TGCGCCAGCAGCTCGGGACAGGGCCAGCCCCAGCATTTT. Translated, it gives CASSSGQGQPQHF.

The rearrangement links TRBV27 to TRBJ2-4; tentatively, D is TRBD1 (5 bases). The germline gives CDR1 MNHEY, CDR2 SMNVEV (reference sequence). This CDR3 is 16 amino acids long. Trimming removed 0 bases at V and 3 bases at J, with 12 bases between. The CDR3 region has the DNA TGTGCCAGCAGTTTATCACCCAAAGGGGTCAAAAACATTCAGTACTTC. As protein: CASSLSPKGVKNIQYF.

In DNA, the CDR3 is TGCGCCAGCAGCCGAAGCAGCACAGCCTACGAGCAGTACTTC. It specifies CASSRSSTAYEQYF. The chain employs TRBV4-1 and TRBJ2-7, with D uncertain. The CDR3 has 14 amino acids. Germline loops: CDR1 MGHRA, CDR2 YSYEKL. With 4 bases removed from V and 2 bases from J, the gap between germline ends came to 12 bases.

This clone was counted between two and nine times. The chain links TRBV18 to TRBJ1-1; the D is unclear. CDR3 length equals 15 residues. Germline CDR1 KGHSH, CDR2 LQKENI. V lost 3 bases, J lost 1 base, and 12 bases lay in between. This CDR3 reads CASSPGWRPNTEAFF. CDR3 nucleotide sequence: TGTGCCAGCTCACCCGGTTGGCGGCCGAACACTGAAGCTTTCTTT.

This chain joins TRBV7-3 and TRBJ2-5; a weak D match, TRBD1 (7 bases). The CDR3 covers 15 residues. Per germline, CDR1 SGHTA and CDR2 FQGTGA. The V and J ends lost 2 bases and 2 bases respectively, with 12 bases between them. This CDR3 is CASSLAGQLQETQYF. As DNA, the CDR3 is TGTGCCAGCAGCTTAGCGGGACAGTTACAAGAGACCCAGTACTTC.

This chain joins TRBV7-8 and TRBJ1-2; 9 nucleotides line up with TRBD1. V shed 1 base, J shed 3 bases, and the junction held 6 bases outside the gene matches. The CDR3 has 16 amino acids. Germline CDR1 reads SGHVS; CDR2 reads FQNEAQ. CDR3: CASSLGGQGLYYGYTF. The CDR3 DNA is TGTGCCAGCAGCTTAGGGGGACAGGGTTTATACTATGGCTACACCTTC.

This chain links TRBV5-5 with TRBJ1-6, with unresolved D. The CDR3 contains 13 residues. V dropped 0 bases and J dropped 9 bases, with 7 bases sitting between them. Per germline, CDR1 SGHKS and CDR2 YYEKEE (reference sequence). The CDR3 reads CASSLDHFSPLHF. CDR3 coding DNA: TGTGCCAGCAGCTTGGATCATTTTTCACCCCTCCACTTT.

The rearrangement joins TRBV30 to TRBJ2-7, with 11 nucleotides matching TRBD2. This CDR3 has 17 residues. The J segment lost 8 bases and the V segment lost 2 bases, leaving 17 bases of the junction unmatched. Looked up from germline, CDR1 is GTSNPN and CDR2 is SVGIG (reference sequence). The CDR3 protein is CAWSTSGGPMIGRQQYF. In nucleotides, the CDR3 is TGTGCCTGGAGTACTAGCGGGGGCCCAATGATTGGGAGGCAGCAGTACTTC.

The chain is built from TRBV4-1 and TRBJ1-2, with D uncertain. Per the germline V gene, CDR1 is MGHRA and CDR2 is YSYEKL. The ends were cut back, 0 bases at V and 6 bases at J, with 8 bases in the middle. CDR3 length: 13 amino acids. The DNA for the CDR3 is TGCGCCAGCAGCCAAGATCCCGGGAATGGCTACACCTTC. Amino acid sequence: CASSQDPGNGYTF.

The gene calls are TRBV6-6 and TRBJ2-5, with 7 bases identical to TRBD1. The V gene end was trimmed by 6 bases and the J gene end by 5 bases; junction bases not matched to a gene: 9. The CDR3 is 14 amino acids. Germline CDR1 reads MNHNY; CDR2 reads SVGAGI (reference sequence). Here the CDR3 DNA reads TGTGCCAGCAGACCGACAGGGATGGTGGAGACCCAGTACTTC. Protein: CASRPTGMVETQYF.

Only a few counts were recorded for this clone. The V and J genes are TRBV6-5 and TRBJ2-7; 7 bases are shared with TRBD1. This CDR3 contains 14 residues. Germline assignment: CDR1 MNHEY and CDR2 SVGAGI. Unmatched junction bases numbered 9, after V lost 7 bases and J lost 3 bases. CDR3 sequence reads: CASTSGRGHYEQYF. Written as DNA, the CDR3 is TGTGCCAGCACCAGTGGAAGGGGGCACTACGAGCAGTACTTC.

In DNA, the CDR3 is TGTGCCAGCAGCTTGGACAGGGAAGACACCATATATTTT. It codes for CASSLDREDTIYF. The V and J genes are TRBV5-4 and TRBJ1-3; D perhaps matches TRBD1 (6 bases). Germline V gene sequence: CDR1 SGHNT, CDR2 YYREEE (reference sequence). The CDR3 spans 13 residues. V was pared by 0 bases and J by 8 bases, with 9 bases between.

CDR3 in DNA: TGTGCCAGCTCGCCCCGGGACAGGGGTTTGATGACTGAAGCTTTCTTT. The encoded protein is CASSPRDRGLMTEAFF. The chain couples TRBV18 to TRBJ1-1; TRBD1 matches 10 bases. J was trimmed by 5 bases and V by 6 bases; bases with no gene match: 12. The CDR3 has 16 amino acids. Per germline, CDR1 KGHSH and CDR2 LQKENI.

Only a few counts were recorded for this clone. The CDR3 bases are TGTGCCAGCAGCCTGGGACAGCAAGAGACCCAGTACTTC. Amino acid sequence: CASSLGQQETQYF. The chain is built from TRBV3-1 (or the pseudogene TRBV3-2) and TRBJ2-5; 7 nucleotides line up with TRBD1. CDR1 and CDR2 (germline): LGHDT, YNNKEL (reference sequence). Trimming removed 4 bases from V and 2 bases from J; junction bases left unmatched: 1. This CDR3 has 13 residues.

The rearrangement uses TRBV2 and TRBJ1-5; D is possibly TRBD1 (5 bases). Germline CDR1 SNHLY, CDR2 FYNNEI. V gave up 6 bases and J gave up 9 bases, with 21 bases separating them. The CDR3 consists of 15 residues. CDR3: CASRDGRVPVGPQHF. The CDR3 DNA sequence: TGTGCCAGCAGGGACGGCAGGGTTCCAGTTGGGCCCCAGCATTTT.

The rearrangement uses TRBV7-2 and TRBJ2-1; 11 nucleotides agree with TRBD2. The CDR3 runs to 16 residues. Trimming at V came to 6 bases and at J to 8 bases, leaving 12 bases not matched to a gene. Germline CDR1 reads SGHTA; CDR2 reads FQGNSA. CDR3 loop: CASRESSGGPSDEQFF. In nucleotides, the CDR3 is TGTGCCAGCAGAGAGTCTAGCGGGGGGCCGTCGGATGAGCAGTTCTTC. Filled out from reference TRBV7-2 and TRBJ2-1, the complete variable domain reads GAGVSQSPSNKVTEKGKDVELRCDPISGHTALYWYRQSLGQGLEFLIYFQGNSAPDKSGLPSDRFSAERTGGSVSTLTIQRTQQEDSAVYLCASRESSGGPSDEQFFGPGTRLTVL.

The CDR3 region has the DNA TGTGCCAGCAGCTTAAGGAGAAATAGCAATCAGCCCCAGCATTTT. It encodes CASSLRRNSNQPQHF. The rearrangement joins TRBV7-2 to TRBJ1-5; no clear D gene. The germline V gene has CDR1 SGHTA and CDR2 FQGNSA. V was pared by 2 bases and J by 0 bases, with 8 bases between. The CDR3 consists of 15 residues.

The chain couples TRBV3-1 (or the pseudogene TRBV3-2) to TRBJ1-2; D remains unclear. In germline, CDR1 is LGHDT, CDR2 YNNKEL (reference sequence). This CDR3 is 12 amino acids long. V was pared by 0 bases and J by 4 bases, with 3 bases between. The CDR3: CASSQDIYGYTF. CDR3 DNA: TGTGCCAGCAGCCAAGACATCTATGGCTACACCTTC.

This chain's CDR3 is CAISETLLAGGPIGAHTGELFF. The CDR3 nucleotides read TGTGCCATCAGCGAAACACTACTAGCGGGGGGGCCAATAGGGGCGCACACCGGGGAGCTGTTTTTT. The chain has TRBV10-3 and TRBJ2-2; the match to TRBD2 covers 13 bases. Looked up from germline, CDR1 is ENHRY and CDR2 is SYGVKD. The CDR3 is made up of 22 amino acids. The trim removed 6 bases at V and 3 bases at J, leaving 22 bases unmatched.

The J gene is TRBJ1-4, the V gene TRBV3-1 (or the pseudogene TRBV3-2), with a weak D call TRBD1 (5 bases). The CDR3 loop spans 15 amino acids. Trimming removed 4 bases at V and 6 bases at J, with 15 bases between. Germline loops: CDR1 LGHDT, CDR2 YNNKEL (reference sequence). The CDR3 here is CASSLSGGNDEKLFF. DNA for the CDR3: TGTGCCAGCAGCCTCTCGGGGGGTAATGATGAAAAACTGTTTTTT.

This clone was recorded a few times. The chain links TRBV3-1 (or the pseudogene TRBV3-2) to TRBJ2-2, with D possibly matching TRBD2 (5 bases). V was clipped by 3 bases and J by 6 bases, with 11 bases between them. The CDR3 loop spans 14 amino acids. CDR1 and CDR2 from the germline V gene are LGHDT and YNNKEL (reference sequence). This CDR3 is CASSQGMEAGELFF. The CDR3 DNA reads as TGTGCCAGCAGCCAGGGCATGGAGGCCGGGGAGCTGTTTTTT.